Below, one T cell receptor (beta chain) is given with its context. What it recognizes is unknown. Assay: immunoSEQ multiplex PCR; the TCRdb copy retains only in-frame clones and omits some. The sample contains over 60,000 clones, roughly 83% of which appear only once. This entry comes from a study of radiation and T cells in renal cell carcinoma. Time point defined: blood 4 weeks post-SBRT, at nephrectomy. Treatment in this sample: 15 Gy SBRT to primary tumor, nephrectomy 4 weeks later. Nephrectomy followed 15 Gy stereotactic body radiation by 4 weeks. Serial blood draws occurred at baseline and 2 and 4 weeks post-SBRT. Points from the study as a whole: Without pretreatment biopsies, baseline tumor clonotype presence was undetermined.

Germline CDR1 and CDR2: LNHNV and YYDKDF (reference sequence). The length of the CDR3 is 16 residues. J lost 0 bases, V lost 1 base, and 3 bases had no gene match. This receptor was obtained from a woman aged 60 to 75 with renal cell carcinoma. The genes are TRBV15 and TRBJ1-2; 9 nucleotides match TRBD1. Sequenced material: blood, taken from a patient whose treatment included radiotherapy and nephrectomy. The CDR3, as DNA: TGTGCCACCAGCAGAGCCGACAGGGGGACTAACTATGGCTACACCTTC. This translates into CATSRADRGTNYGYTF.